The clone carrying this TCR beta chain was detected ten times or more. What it binds is not known. The CDR3 extends over 17 amino acids. V lost 6 bases to trimming and J lost 0 bases; unmatched junction nucleotides: 8. Per the germline V gene, CDR1 is MGHRA and CDR2 is YSYEKL. This sample stems from a study of T cells in Graves' hyperthyroidism and ophthalmopathy. About the study: Peripheral blood collection took place at initial diagnosis, before any treatment.

The study left out patients who had uncontrolled infection, other autoimmune disease, pregnancy or lactation. Amplification targeted TCR beta CDR3 regions from RNA transcripts. The HTBI primer set was used in a first-round RT-PCR of the TCR CDR3. TCRdb recomputed calls from the multiplex PCR reads with MiXCR, one row per CDR3 protein. The sample has roughly 99,000 distinct CDR3 sequences, about 17% seen once. Overall study results and limits: Most thyroid clonotypes expanded above 0.001 appeared in blood too.

The sequencing sample was made of blood. This clonotype was obtained from a woman in her forties or fifties with Graves' hyperthyroidism. The genes are TRBV4-1 and TRBJ2-3; 11 bases align to TRBD2. In DNA form, the CDR3 reads TGCGCCAGCAGGCCCCTCGGGACTAGCGGTAGCACAGATACGCAGTATTTT. It specifies CASRPLGTSGSTDTQYF.